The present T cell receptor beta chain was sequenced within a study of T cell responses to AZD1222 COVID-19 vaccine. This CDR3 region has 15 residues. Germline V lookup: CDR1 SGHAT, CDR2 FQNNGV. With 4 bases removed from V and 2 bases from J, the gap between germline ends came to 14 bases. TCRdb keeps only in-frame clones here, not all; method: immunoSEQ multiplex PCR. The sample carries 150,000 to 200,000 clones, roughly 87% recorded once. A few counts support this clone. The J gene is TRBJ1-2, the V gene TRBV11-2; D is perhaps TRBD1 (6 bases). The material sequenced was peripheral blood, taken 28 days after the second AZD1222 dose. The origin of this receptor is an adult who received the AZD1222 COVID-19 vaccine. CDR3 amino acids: CASSSRLQGNYGYTF. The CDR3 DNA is TGTGCCAGCAGCTCACGTTTACAGGGAAACTATGGCTACACCTTC.